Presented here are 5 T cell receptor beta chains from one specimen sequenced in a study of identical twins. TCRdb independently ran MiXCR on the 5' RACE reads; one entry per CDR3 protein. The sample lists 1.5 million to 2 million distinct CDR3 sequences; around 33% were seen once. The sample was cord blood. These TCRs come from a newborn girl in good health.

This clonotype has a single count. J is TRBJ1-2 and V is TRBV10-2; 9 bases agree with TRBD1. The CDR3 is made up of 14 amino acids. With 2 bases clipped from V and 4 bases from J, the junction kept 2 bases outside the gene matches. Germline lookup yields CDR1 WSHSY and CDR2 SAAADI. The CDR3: CASSEGTGTYGYTF. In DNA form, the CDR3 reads TGCGCCAGCAGTGAGGGGACAGGGACCTATGGCTACACCTTC.

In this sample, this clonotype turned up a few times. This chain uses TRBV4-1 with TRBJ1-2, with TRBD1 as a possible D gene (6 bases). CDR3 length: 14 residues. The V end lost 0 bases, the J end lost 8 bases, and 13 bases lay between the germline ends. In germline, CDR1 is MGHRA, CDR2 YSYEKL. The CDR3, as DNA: TGCGCCAGCAGCCAAGATCAGGGGCGATGGGGCTACACCTTC. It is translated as CASSQDQGRWGYTF.

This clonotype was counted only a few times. CDR3 sequence (DNA): TGTGCCAGCAGCCCCACGGACAGGGTGGATACCTACGAGCAGTACTTC. It encodes CASSPTDRVDTYEQYF. The chain carries TRBV9 and TRBJ2-7; 8 nucleotides match TRBD1. This CDR3 is built from 16 residues. The V gene end was trimmed by 4 bases and the J gene end by 2 bases; junction bases not matched to a gene: 11. The V gene's germline CDR1 is SGDLS and CDR2 YYNGEE.

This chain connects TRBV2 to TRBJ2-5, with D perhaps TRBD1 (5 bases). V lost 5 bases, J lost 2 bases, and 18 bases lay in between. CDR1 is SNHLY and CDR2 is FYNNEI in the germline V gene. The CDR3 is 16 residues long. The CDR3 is CASSTQGVGLQETQYF. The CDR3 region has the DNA TGTGCCAGCAGTACCCAGGGTGTGGGCCTACAAGAGACCCAGTACTTC.

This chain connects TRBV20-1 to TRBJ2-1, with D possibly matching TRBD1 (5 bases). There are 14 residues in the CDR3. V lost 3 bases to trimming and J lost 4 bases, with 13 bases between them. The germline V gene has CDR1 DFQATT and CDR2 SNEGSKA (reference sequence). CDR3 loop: CSASGQGFYNEQFF. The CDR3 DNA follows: TGCAGTGCTAGTGGGCAGGGTTTTTACAATGAGCAGTTCTTC.